The 16 T cell receptor beta chains reported below all come from one sample, sequenced in a study of shared clonotypes between healthy human individuals. The naive CD8 population came from CD45RO-negative cells selected for CCR7, without terminally differentiated effector memory CD45RA+ cells. Some clones are missing from TCRdb's copy, which holds only in-frame ones; the method was immunoSEQ multiplex PCR. The data contain around 2.1 million clones, about 92% of them singletons. The sequencing input was naive CD8+ T cells from PBMCs. The source of these receptors is a man younger than 35 in good health. Some clones in this sample may be carry-over from other donors' samples.

The chain links TRBV30 to TRBJ2-3; D remains ambiguous. The germline V gene has CDR1 GTSNPN and CDR2 SVGIG (reference sequence). Deletions cut 0 bases from V and 4 bases from J, with 14 bases between. The CDR3 is 15 amino acids. The CDR3: CAWSVLANTADTQYF. DNA for the CDR3: TGTGCCTGGAGTGTCTTGGCCAACACGGCAGATACGCAGTATTTT. Based on the CDR3 plus reference TRBV30 and TRBJ2-3, the full variable domain is SQTIHQWPATLVQPVGSPLSLECTVEGTSNPNLYWYRQAAGRGLQLLFYSVGIGQISSEVPQNLSASRPQDRQFILSSKKLLLSDSGFYLCAWSVLANTADTQYFGPGTRLTVL.

This clone was recorded once. The chain combines TRBV9 with TRBJ2-1; perhaps TRBD2 as D (6 bases). CDR3 length: 16 residues. The V and J ends lost 0 bases and 6 bases respectively, with 16 bases between them. CDR1 SGDLS and CDR2 YYNGEE come from the germline V gene. CDR3 nucleotide sequence: TGTGCCAGCAGCGTAGCCCCCCTGTCGGGAGTCAATGAGCAGTTCTTC. Translation gives CASSVAPLSGVNEQFF.

This rearrangement joins TRBV4-2 to TRBJ2-3; TRBD2 agrees at 8 bases. Per the germline V gene, CDR1 is LGHNA and CDR2 is YNFKEQ. V was clipped by 2 bases and J by 4 bases; unmatched bases: 11. The CDR3 totals 17 residues. The CDR3 protein is CASSQPELGLDSDTQYF. CDR3 DNA: TGTGCCAGCAGCCAACCCGAACTGGGACTAGACTCAGATACGCAGTATTTT.

The chain recombines TRBV14 with TRBJ1-2; 7 bases map to TRBD1. Trimming at V came to 4 bases and at J to 4 bases, leaving 6 bases not matched to a gene. The CDR3 has 14 amino acids. CDR1 and CDR2 (germline): SGHDN, FVKESK. CDR3 protein: CASSPTGEPYGYTF. CDR3 bases: TGTGCCAGCAGCCCCACAGGGGAACCCTATGGCTACACCTTC.

This chain joins TRBV9 and TRBJ2-5, with TRBD1 matching 9 bases. J was trimmed by 4 bases and V by 0 bases; bases with no gene match: 4. The CDR3 runs 15 residues. The germline gives CDR1 SGDLS, CDR2 YYNGEE. In DNA, the CDR3 is TGTGCCAGCAGCGTAGGGGGACAGGGAAGAGAGACCCAGTACTTC. The encoded protein is CASSVGGQGRETQYF.

This clone was recorded a few times. The rearrangement uses TRBV4-2 and TRBJ1-1; D may be TRBD1 (6 bases). This CDR3 is built from 16 residues. Germline V gene sequence: CDR1 LGHNA, CDR2 YNFKEQ. V was clipped by 6 bases and J by 4 bases, with 21 bases between them. As DNA, the CDR3 is TGTGCCAGCAGTCTTATCGGGGCAGGGGTAGGCACTGAAGCTTTCTTT. It codes for CASSLIGAGVGTEAFF.

This chain links TRBV29-1 with TRBJ1-2, with D unresolved. With 3 bases removed from V and 4 bases from J, the gap between germline ends came to 12 bases. Germline V CDR1 and CDR2: SQVTM, ANQGSEA. This CDR3 comprises 13 residues. CDR3 DNA: TGCAGCGTTGATTTCGGGTGGGGCTATGGCTACACCTTC. Residues: CSVDFGWGYGYTF.

The V gene is TRBV27, the J gene TRBJ1-5; D gene uncertain. The CDR3 is made up of 16 amino acids. The germline CDR1 and CDR2 sequences are MNHEY and SMNVEV (reference sequence). The germline V and J ends were trimmed by 2 bases and 0 bases, with 11 bases remaining between them. CDR3 region: CASSLGPAHSNQPQHF. DNA for the CDR3: TGTGCCAGCAGTTTAGGGCCGGCCCATAGCAATCAGCCCCAGCATTTT.

The rearrangement joins TRBV4-1 to TRBJ1-5; D unclear. The CDR3 runs 16 residues. Trimming took 0 bases from V and 1 from J, leaving 10 bases between them. Germline CDR1 reads MGHRA; CDR2 reads YSYEKL. CDR3 bases: TGCGCCAGCAGCCAAGATCCGGCAGCAAGCAATCAGCCCCAGCATTTT. Protein sequence: CASSQDPAASNQPQHF.

A remark on this clone: Additional DNA sequences in this sample encode the identical CDR3. The chain recombines TRBV5-1 with TRBJ2-7; D perhaps matches TRBD2 (6 bases). This CDR3 region has 13 residues. From germline, CDR1 is SGHRS and CDR2 YFSETQ. V was shortened by 5 bases and J by 4 bases, with 13 bases between the two germline ends. The CDR3 sequence: CASSSRDGYEQYF. The DNA for the CDR3 is TGCGCCAGCAGTTCGCGGGACGGGTACGAGCAGTACTTC.

The chain recombines TRBV19 with TRBJ2-7; 13 bases are shared with TRBD2. The CDR3 runs 16 residues. Trimming at V came to 6 bases and at J to 6 bases, leaving 11 bases not matched to a gene. Germline CDR1 is LNHDA and CDR2 is SQIVND (reference sequence). The DNA for the CDR3 is TGTGCCAGTAGGCCATCTGGACTAGCGGGAGTACCCGAGCAGTACTTC. Its translation is CASRPSGLAGVPEQYF.

V usage is TRBV27 and J usage is TRBJ2-7; maybe TRBD1 (6 bases). The CDR3 length is 13 residues. Trimming stripped 6 bases from V and 2 bases from J, with 11 bases between. From germline, CDR1 is MNHEY and CDR2 SMNVEV (reference sequence). The CDR3 DNA reads TGTGCCAGCAGGACACAGGGAGCCTACGAGCAGTACTTC. This sequence encodes CASRTQGAYEQYF.

The chain is built from TRBV7-9 and TRBJ2-1; D remains unclear. The V gene's germline CDR1 is SEHNR and CDR2 FQNEAQ (reference sequence). This CDR3 has 15 amino acids. The V end lost 2 bases, the J end lost 4 bases, and 12 bases lay between the germline ends. The CDR3: CASSLLRHLYNEQFF. CDR3 coding DNA: TGTGCCAGCAGCTTACTCCGGCACTTATACAATGAGCAGTTCTTC.

The chain links TRBV5-1 to TRBJ2-7; a possible D gene is TRBD1 (5 bases). V lost 2 bases, J lost 0 bases, and 15 bases lay in between. Per germline, CDR1 SGHRS and CDR2 YFSETQ. This CDR3 has 16 residues. In DNA, the CDR3 is TGCGCCAGCAGCTTAGGTGGAGACAGCAACTCCTACGAGCAGTACTTC. It encodes CASSLGGDSNSYEQYF.

CDR3 in DNA: TGTGCCAGCAGCTATCCGACAGGGGTAGACACTGAAGCTTTCTTT. Protein: CASSYPTGVDTEAFF. V and J are TRBV11-2 and TRBJ1-1; 8 bases agree with TRBD1. The CDR3 contains 15 residues. After removal of 4 bases from V and 3 bases from J, the junction contained 7 bases not matched to a gene. Germline V gene lookup returns CDR1 SGHAT and CDR2 FQNNGV. Full variable domain (missing parts from reference TRBV11-2 and TRBJ1-1): EAGVAQSPRYKIIEKRQSVAFWCNPISGHATLYWYQQILGQGPKLLIQFQNNGVVDDSQLPKDRFSAERLKGVDSTLKIQPAKLEDSAVYLCASSYPTGVDTEAFFGQGTRLTVV.

The V call is TRBV27, the J call TRBJ1-3; D is unresolved. The CDR3 extends over 14 amino acids. Between the trimmed V and J ends, which lost 3 bases and 2 bases, there was a span of 8 bases. Germline V gene lookup returns CDR1 MNHEY and CDR2 SMNVEV (reference sequence). The CDR3 reads CASSFAGAGNTIYF. The CDR3 DNA sequence: TGTGCCAGCAGTTTCGCAGGAGCTGGAAACACCATATATTTT.